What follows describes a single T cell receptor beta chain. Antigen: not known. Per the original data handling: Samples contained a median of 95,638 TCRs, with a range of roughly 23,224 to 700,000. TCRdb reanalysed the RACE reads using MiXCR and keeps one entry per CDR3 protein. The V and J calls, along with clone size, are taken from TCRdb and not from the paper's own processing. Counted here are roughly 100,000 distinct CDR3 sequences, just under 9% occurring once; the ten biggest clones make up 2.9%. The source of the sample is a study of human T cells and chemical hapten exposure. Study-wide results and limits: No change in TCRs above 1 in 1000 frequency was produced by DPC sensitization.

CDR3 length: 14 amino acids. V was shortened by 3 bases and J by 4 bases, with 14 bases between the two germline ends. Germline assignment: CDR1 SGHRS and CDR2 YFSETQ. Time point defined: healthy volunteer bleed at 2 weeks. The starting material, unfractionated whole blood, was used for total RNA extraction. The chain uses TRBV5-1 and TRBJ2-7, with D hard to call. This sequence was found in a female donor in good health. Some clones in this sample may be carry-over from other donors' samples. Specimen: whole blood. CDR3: CASSWRGRQYEQYF. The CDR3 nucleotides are TGCGCCAGCAGCTGGCGTGGCAGGCAGTACGAGCAGTACTTC.